Shown below are 25 T cell receptor beta chains from a single sample sequenced in a study of control samples from healthy donors and cancer patients (dated by TCRdb to the early 2020s). Library prep was done by the immunoSEQ multiplex PCR assay. This immuneACCESS table, as held by TCRdb, lists in-frame sequences with V and J called but not all clones. Of the missing ones, under half trace to an unresolved V gene in checked studies; the others have no known cause. Counted in this sample were around 70,000 clones; 94% of them appeared once. 2.5% to 3% of the sample goes to the ten largest clones. Sequences were obtained from blood. These receptors were taken from a woman aged 25-40 years in good health.

The gene calls are TRBV19 and TRBJ2-6; 7 positions agree with TRBD1. Germline CDR1 and CDR2: LNHDA and SQIVND (reference sequence). CDR3 length: 20 residues. With V trimmed by 7 bases and J by 0 bases, 18 bases remained unmatched. CDR3 sequence: CASKPEGRQGSYSGANVLTF. Here the CDR3 DNA reads TGTGCCAGTAAACCTGAGGGCCGACAGGGAAGCTACTCTGGGGCCAACGTCCTGACTTTC.

V gene TRBV4-1 combines with J gene TRBJ2-3, with D tentatively TRBD1 or TRBD2 (5 bases each). The CDR3 consists of 18 residues. Germline V gives CDR1 MGHRA, CDR2 YSYEKL. Trimming pared 3 bases from V and 0 bases from J, leaving 19 bases between. The DNA for the CDR3 is TGCGCCAGCAGCCAGGCGTTCGCCGGGGCCACTAGCACAGATACGCAGTATTTT. As protein: CASSQAFAGATSTDTQYF.

The chain combines TRBV15 with TRBJ2-3, with D possibly being TRBD1 (5 bases). The V and J ends lost 1 base and 7 bases respectively, with 27 bases between them. Germline values: CDR1 LNHNV, CDR2 YYDKDF (reference sequence). The CDR3 sequence is 19 residues long. CDR3 DNA: TGTGCCACCAGCAGAGGACAGATTCTGACGTTCAGTGTATATCATACGCAGTATTTT. Protein sequence: CATSRGQILTFSVYHTQYF.

J is TRBJ1-5 and V is TRBV7-8; D may be TRBD1 (5 bases). This CDR3 is 18 amino acids long. V was pared by 2 bases and J by 2 bases, with 19 bases between. Looked up from germline, CDR1 is SGHVS and CDR2 is FQNEAQ. In DNA, the CDR3 is TGTGCCAGCAGCTTAATCGCTTGGGGCGCGGGGGGCAATCAGCCCCAGCATTTT. This encodes CASSLIAWGAGGNQPQHF.

The chain is built from TRBV27 and TRBJ2-1, with D perhaps TRBD2 (5 bases). Trimming took 4 bases from V and 6 from J, leaving 10 bases between them. Germline V gene lookup returns CDR1 MNHEY and CDR2 SMNVEV (reference sequence). The CDR3 consists of 13 residues. In DNA, the CDR3 is TGTGCCAGCAGTTATGGACTGGGCAATGAGCAGTTCTTC. It yields the protein CASSYGLGNEQFF.

This sequence joins TRBV24-1 and TRBJ2-1, with D perhaps assigned TRBD1 or TRBD2 (6 bases each). V lost 4 bases and J lost 0, with 15 bases in between. The CDR3 spans 17 residues. Germline-derived CDR1 and CDR2 are KGHDR and SFDVKD. The CDR3 DNA reads TGTGCCACCAGTGAGGCCCGGGGGCCAGGCTCCTACAATGAGCAGTTCTTC. It yields the protein CATSEARGPGSYNEQFF.

The chain combines TRBV11-3 with TRBJ1-1; 9 bases map to TRBD1. The germline V gene encodes CDR1 SGHNT and CDR2 YENEEA. V lost 5 bases, J lost 10 bases, and 17 bases stayed unmatched. The CDR3 has 16 residues. CDR3 sequence (DNA): TGTGCCAGCAGCCGGCCTACGAATCGACAGGGGGGAAGAGCTTTCTTT. Encoded protein: CASSRPTNRQGGRAFF.

J is TRBJ1-2 and V is TRBV3-1 (or the pseudogene TRBV3-2); maybe TRBD1 (5 bases). The V end lost 8 bases, the J end lost 8 bases, and 21 bases lay between the germline ends. This CDR3 contains 14 residues. CDR1 LGHDT and CDR2 YNNKEL come from the germline V gene (reference sequence). The DNA of the CDR3 is TGTGCCAGCCGCCCGGGGTTACAGGTGGGCGGCTACACCTTC. Translating it yields CASRPGLQVGGYTF.

In its sample, this clone was seen once. The J gene is TRBJ2-5, the V gene TRBV11-2; 8 bases align to TRBD1. The V and J ends lost 2 bases and 4 bases, in that order; junction bases with no gene match: 3. CDR3 length equals 14 residues. CDR1 and CDR2 from the germline V gene are SGHAT and FQNNGV. The CDR3 DNA sequence: TGTGCCAGCAGCTTATCAGGGGGCCCAGAGACCCAGTACTTC. Translated: CASSLSGGPETQYF. Based on the CDR3 plus reference TRBV11-2 and TRBJ2-5, the full variable domain is EAGVAQSPRYKIIEKRQSVAFWCNPISGHATLYWYQQILGQGPKLLIQFQNNGVVDDSQLPKDRFSAERLKGVDSTLKIQPAKLEDSAVYLCASSLSGGPETQYFGPGTRLLVL.

The chain links TRBV28 to TRBJ1-5; no clear D. Trimming removed 2 bases from V and 6 bases from J, with 5 bases in between. CDR1 is MDHEN, CDR2 SYDVKM, per germline. The CDR3 covers 12 residues. The CDR3 region has the DNA TGTGCCAGCAGTTTACTGCGTCAGCCCCAGCATTTT. Encoded protein: CASSLLRQPQHF.

This sequence joins TRBV19 and TRBJ1-2; 8 positions agree with TRBD1. The V and J ends lost 3 bases and 8 bases, in that order; junction bases with no gene match: 8. Germline loops: CDR1 LNHDA, CDR2 SQIVND (reference sequence). This CDR3 spans 14 amino acids. The CDR3 region has the DNA TGTGCCAGTAGTATTTTGAGGTCAGGGGGCGGCTACACCTTC. Its translation: CASSILRSGGGYTF.

The V call is TRBV9, the J call TRBJ1-1; D is perhaps TRBD1 (5 bases). V lost 3 bases, J lost 2 bases, and 8 bases lay in between. Germline V CDR1 and CDR2: SGDLS, YYNGEE. This CDR3 region has 13 residues. The CDR3, as DNA: TGTGCCAGCAGCGAGGGGCTAAACACTGAAGCTTTCTTT. Encoded protein: CASSEGLNTEAFF.

This chain uses TRBV30 with TRBJ1-4; D might be TRBD1 (5 bases). The CDR3 runs 13 residues. The V and J ends lost 8 bases and 1 base respectively, with 11 bases between them. The V gene's germline CDR1 is GTSNPN and CDR2 SVGIG (reference sequence). The CDR3 sequence is CAGLQGTNEKLFF. The CDR3 DNA is TGTGCCGGCCTTCAGGGAACTAATGAAAAACTGTTTTTT.

V gene TRBV6-5 combines with J gene TRBJ2-1; the D is unclear. CDR3 length equals 15 residues. V was pared by 5 bases and J by 0 bases, with 11 bases between. Per germline, CDR1 MNHEY and CDR2 SVGAGI. CDR3 nucleotide sequence: TGTGCCAGCAGTCCTCTAGACTTCTCCTACAATGAGCAGTTCTTC. This gives the protein CASSPLDFSYNEQFF.

The rearrangement joins TRBV29-1 to TRBJ1-3, with TRBD1 as a possible D gene (6 bases). The CDR3 covers 13 residues. In germline, CDR1 is SQVTM, CDR2 ANQGSEA. V dropped 4 bases and J dropped 8 bases, with 15 bases sitting between them. CDR3 in amino acids: CSVAGAAGDTIYF. CDR3 DNA sequence: TGCAGCGTTGCAGGGGCCGCCGGGGACACCATATATTTT.

The chain employs TRBV10-2 and TRBJ1-2, with TRBD1 identical over 7 bases. CDR1 is WSHSY, CDR2 SAAADI, per germline. This CDR3 is 15 amino acids long. V lost 3 bases, J lost 7 bases, and 11 bases stayed unmatched. The CDR3 loop is CASSDAPGGISGYTF. For the CDR3, the DNA is TGCGCCAGCAGTGATGCTCCAGGGGGAATCAGTGGCTACACCTTC.

V is TRBV19 and J is TRBJ1-4, with D possibly TRBD1 on 5 matching bases. This CDR3 contains 15 residues. Germline-derived CDR1 and CDR2 are LNHDA and SQIVND (reference sequence). V was pared by 5 bases and J by 7 bases, with 17 bases between. CDR3 coding DNA: TGTGCCAGTAGTCTCTTACAGGCGGGAGGTGAAAAACTGTTTTTT. This gives the protein CASSLLQAGGEKLFF.

The chain couples TRBV30 to TRBJ1-6; D not resolved. The CDR3 extends over 16 amino acids. CDR1 is GTSNPN, CDR2 SVGIG, per germline (reference sequence). The germline V and J ends were trimmed by 4 bases and 7 bases, with 20 bases remaining between them. The CDR3 DNA reads as TGTGCCTGGACTCCCGGAACAGCCGTTTTGAATTCACCCCTCCACTTT. Translating it yields CAWTPGTAVLNSPLHF.

This clone was counted between two and nine times. J is TRBJ2-7 and V is TRBV6-5; 8 bases are a match to TRBD1. Germline V lookup: CDR1 MNHEY, CDR2 SVGAGI. J was trimmed by 5 bases and V by 6 bases; bases with no gene match: 9. The CDR3 loop spans 14 amino acids. The CDR3 loop is CASRAGQGSNEQYF. As DNA, the CDR3 is TGTGCCAGCAGGGCCGGACAGGGTTCCAACGAGCAGTACTTC.

This clone was observed once. The chain combines TRBV19 with TRBJ2-7; 9 bases are shared with TRBD1. V was clipped by 4 bases and J by 7 bases; unmatched bases: 11. Germline-derived CDR1 and CDR2 are LNHDA and SQIVND (reference sequence). This CDR3 is 15 amino acids long. In nucleotides, the CDR3 is TGTGCCAGTAGTAGCGGGACAGGGAAAGTTGAAGAGCAGTACTTC. The encoded protein is CASSSGTGKVEEQYF.

This chain joins TRBV28 and TRBJ2-1, with D perhaps given as TRBD1 or TRBD2 (5 bases each). Trimming stripped 6 bases from V and 8 bases from J, with 26 bases between. CDR3 length: 17 residues. Germline values: CDR1 MDHEN, CDR2 SYDVKM. The CDR3 DNA follows: TGTGCCAGCAGGGCCCCGGGAAGGGGTCGGACATCGGATGAGCAGTTCTTC. Residues: CASRAPGRGRTSDEQFF.

This clone has a handful of counts. The V gene is TRBV6-4, the J gene TRBJ2-1, with 8 bases identical to TRBD2. Germline CDR1 and CDR2: MRHNA and SNTAGT. This CDR3 is 16 amino acids long. V lost 2 bases to trimming and J lost 5 bases; unmatched junction nucleotides: 8. This CDR3 reads CASSDRATSGHNEQFF. For the CDR3, the DNA is TGTGCCAGCAGTGACCGCGCAACTAGCGGTCACAATGAGCAGTTCTTC.

The V and J genes are TRBV7-2 and TRBJ2-3; 8 bases line up with TRBD2. Trimming cost V 3 bases and J 5 bases; bases outside gene matches: 7. This CDR3 region has 15 residues. Germline-derived CDR1 and CDR2 are SGHTA and FQGNSA. CDR3 loop: CASSFGGLVVDTQYF. CDR3 sequence (DNA): TGTGCCAGCAGCTTTGGGGGACTAGTTGTAGATACGCAGTATTTT. Filled out from reference TRBV7-2 and TRBJ2-3, the complete variable domain reads GAGVSQSPSNKVTEKGKDVELRCDPISGHTALYWYRQSLGQGLEFLIYFQGNSAPDKSGLPSDRFSAERTGGSVSTLTIQRTQQEDSAVYLCASSFGGLVVDTQYFGPGTRLTVL.

The chain links TRBV7-9 to TRBJ2-1, with D possibly being TRBD2 (6 bases). Per germline, CDR1 SEHNR and CDR2 FQNEAQ (reference sequence). The germline V and J ends were trimmed by 6 bases and 3 bases, with 15 bases remaining between them. The CDR3 runs to 15 residues. The CDR3 DNA reads TGTGCCAGCAGGGGAGGACCAGGACGCTACAATGAGCAGTTCTTC. It codes for CASRGGPGRYNEQFF.

Here the CDR3 DNA reads TGCGCCAGCAGCCAAGAAGCAACAGGGGATCAGCCCCAGCATTTT. This translates into CASSQEATGDQPQHF. The V gene is TRBV4-1, the J gene TRBJ1-5; 7 nucleotides align to TRBD1. This CDR3 comprises 15 residues. Germline assignment: CDR1 MGHRA and CDR2 YSYEKL. Losses at the gene ends were 0 bases for V and 5 bases for J; bases not matched to a gene: 4.